What follows describes a single T cell receptor beta chain. The antigen is not known. TCR beta CDR3 regions were amplified from RNA transcripts. Second-round multiplex PCR came after first-round RT-PCR with HTBI primers. TCRdb analysed the multiplex PCR reads with MiXCR anew, one entry per CDR3 protein. Among around 1.1 million distinct CDR3 sequences listed, about two fifths were seen once. This CDR3 has 17 amino acids. Trimming left V 2 bases short and J 1 base short, with 18 bases between. The sample originates from a study of Graves' ophthalmopathy and Graves' hyperthyroidism. Broader study findings: Predictions made by the model for ophthalmopathy progression reached just over 70% sensitivity and almost 75% specificity.

Sequences were obtained from peripheral blood or thyroid tissue (not recorded which). The receptor was isolated from an adult man with Graves' hyperthyroidism. This sequence joins TRBV12-3 or TRBV12-4 and TRBJ2-7; D gene ambiguous. The CDR3 loop reads CASSLSSPSSPSYEQYF. The CDR3 nucleotides are TGTGCCAGCAGTTTATCGTCTCCGTCTAGTCCGTCCTACGAGCAGTACTTC.